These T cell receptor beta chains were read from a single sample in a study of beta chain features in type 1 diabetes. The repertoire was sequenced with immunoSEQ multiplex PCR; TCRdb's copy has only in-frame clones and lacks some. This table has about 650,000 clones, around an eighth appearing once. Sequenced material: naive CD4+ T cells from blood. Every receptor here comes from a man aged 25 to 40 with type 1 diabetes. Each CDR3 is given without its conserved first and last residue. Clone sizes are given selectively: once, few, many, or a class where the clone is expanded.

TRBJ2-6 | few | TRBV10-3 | AISEGQAVANVLT
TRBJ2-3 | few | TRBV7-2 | ASRQTGKRTDTQY
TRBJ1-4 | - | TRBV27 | ASAARAVGEKLF
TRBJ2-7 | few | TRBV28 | ASSFSRLAFDEQY
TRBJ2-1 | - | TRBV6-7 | ASSSRGPVNEQF
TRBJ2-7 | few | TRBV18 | ASSRDSNSYEQY
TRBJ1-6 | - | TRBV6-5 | ASSLDRANSPLH
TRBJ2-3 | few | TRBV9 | ASSPEIGGVTDTQY
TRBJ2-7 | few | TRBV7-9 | ASSLGDGTYEQY
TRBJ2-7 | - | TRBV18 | ASSPPSGGVFYEQY
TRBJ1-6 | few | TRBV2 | AVDDSPLH
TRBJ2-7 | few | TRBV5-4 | ASSSQGYEQY
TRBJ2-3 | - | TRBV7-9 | ASSRARDYGTDTQY
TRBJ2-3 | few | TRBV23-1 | ASSQSPGLGDTDTQY
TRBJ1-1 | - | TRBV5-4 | ASSLGPNTEAF
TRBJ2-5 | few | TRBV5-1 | ASSSGLEETQY
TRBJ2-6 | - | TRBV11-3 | ASSLDAGANVLT
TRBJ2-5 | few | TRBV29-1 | SAGYQETQY
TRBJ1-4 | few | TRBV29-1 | SVALILGNEKLF
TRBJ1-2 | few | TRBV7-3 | ASSLGAQGYGYT
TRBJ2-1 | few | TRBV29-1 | SVEGGVIQF
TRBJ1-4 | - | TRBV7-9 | ASSRGQSNEKLF
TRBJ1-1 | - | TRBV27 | ASSSIYSGNTEAF
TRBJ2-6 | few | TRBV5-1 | ASSFVVGRGPSGANVLT
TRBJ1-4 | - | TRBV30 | AWGGSANEKLF
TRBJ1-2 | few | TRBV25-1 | ASSYRWNYGYT
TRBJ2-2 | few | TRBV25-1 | ASSELPSGGARTGELF
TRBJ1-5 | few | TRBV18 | ASSPLSGSNQPQH
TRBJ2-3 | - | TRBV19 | ASSGSGGRTDTQY
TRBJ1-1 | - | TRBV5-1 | ASSPNPGTGTEAF
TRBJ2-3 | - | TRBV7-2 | ASSTGPQTSTDTQY
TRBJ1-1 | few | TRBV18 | ASSGLNTEAF
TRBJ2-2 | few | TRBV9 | ASSVGAGANTGELF
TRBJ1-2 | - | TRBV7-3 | ASSAGQGGGYT
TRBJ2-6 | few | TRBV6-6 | ASSLAGGFGANVLT
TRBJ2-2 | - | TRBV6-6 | ASSPTRYTGELF
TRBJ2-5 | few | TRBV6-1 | ASSDPGGLGTQY
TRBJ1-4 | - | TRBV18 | ASSPGTGEINEKLF
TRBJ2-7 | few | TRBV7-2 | ASSFSGQGNYEQY
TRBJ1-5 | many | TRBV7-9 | ASSWDDQPQH
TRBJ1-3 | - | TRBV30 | AWRGRLISGNTIY
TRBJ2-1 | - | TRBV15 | ATSEQAGGPYGYNEQF
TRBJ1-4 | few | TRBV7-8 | ASSYRGGATNEKLF
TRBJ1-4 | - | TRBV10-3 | AISEGGGGEKLF
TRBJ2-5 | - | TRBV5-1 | ASSLGAREGETQY
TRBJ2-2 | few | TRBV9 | ASSVATGGFTGELF
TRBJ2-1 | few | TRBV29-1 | SVPHGGNLLSEQF
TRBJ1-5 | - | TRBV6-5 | ASSRSQGVGQPQH
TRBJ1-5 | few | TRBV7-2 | ASSLDDQPQH
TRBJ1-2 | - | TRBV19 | ASGTGGNYGYT
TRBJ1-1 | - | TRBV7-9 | ASSSRQGGTEAF
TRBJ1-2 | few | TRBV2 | ASILLAHGQGGTT
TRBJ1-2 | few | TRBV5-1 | ASSTDSSTYGYT
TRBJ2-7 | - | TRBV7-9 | ASSLGGSGGYEQY
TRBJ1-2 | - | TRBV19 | ASSHPSQGNYGYT
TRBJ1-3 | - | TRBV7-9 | ASRDSYSGNTIY
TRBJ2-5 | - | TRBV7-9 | ASSPPGGGQETQY